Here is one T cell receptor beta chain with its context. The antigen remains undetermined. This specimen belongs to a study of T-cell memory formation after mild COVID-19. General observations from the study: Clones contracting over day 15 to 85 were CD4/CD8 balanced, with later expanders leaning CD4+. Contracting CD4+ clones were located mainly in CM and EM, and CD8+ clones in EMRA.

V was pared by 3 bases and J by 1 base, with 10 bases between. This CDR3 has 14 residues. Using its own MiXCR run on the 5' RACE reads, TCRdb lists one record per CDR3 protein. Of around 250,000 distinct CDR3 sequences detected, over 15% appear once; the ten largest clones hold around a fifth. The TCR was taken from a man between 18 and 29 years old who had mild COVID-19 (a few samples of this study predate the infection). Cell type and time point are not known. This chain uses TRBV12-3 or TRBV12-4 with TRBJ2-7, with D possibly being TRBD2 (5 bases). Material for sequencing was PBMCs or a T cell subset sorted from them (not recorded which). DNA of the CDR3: TGTGCCAGCAGTTTTGGAGGACTTTCCTACGAGCAGTACTTC. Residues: CASSFGGLSYEQYF.